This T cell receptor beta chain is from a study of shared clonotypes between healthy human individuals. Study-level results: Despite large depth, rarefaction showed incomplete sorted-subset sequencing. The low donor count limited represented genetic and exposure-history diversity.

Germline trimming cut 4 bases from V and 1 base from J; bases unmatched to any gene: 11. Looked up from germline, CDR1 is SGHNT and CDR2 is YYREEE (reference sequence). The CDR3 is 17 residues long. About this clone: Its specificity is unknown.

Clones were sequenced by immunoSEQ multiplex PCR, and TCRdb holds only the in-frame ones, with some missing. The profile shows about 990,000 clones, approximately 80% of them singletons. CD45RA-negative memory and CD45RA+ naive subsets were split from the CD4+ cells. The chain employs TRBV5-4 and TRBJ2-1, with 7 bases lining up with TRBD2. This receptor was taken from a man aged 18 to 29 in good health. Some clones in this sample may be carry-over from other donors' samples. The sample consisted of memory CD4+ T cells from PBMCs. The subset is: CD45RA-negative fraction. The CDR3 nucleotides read TGTGCCAGCAGCATGGCTAGCGGCGCGGCTTCCTACAATGAGCAGTTCTTC. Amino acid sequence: CASSMASGAASYNEQFF. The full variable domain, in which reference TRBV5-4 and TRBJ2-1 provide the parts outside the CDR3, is ETGVTQSPTHLIKTRGQQVTLRCSSQSGHNTVSWYQQALGQGPQFIFQYYREEENGRGNFPPRFSGLQFPNYSSELNVNALELDDSALYLCASSMASGAASYNEQFFGPGTRLTVL.